This TCR beta chain was profiled in a study of technical replicates of blood from a handful of donors. In germline, CDR1 is SNHLY, CDR2 FYNNEI. Trimming removed 0 bases from V and 9 bases from J, with 12 bases in between. The CDR3 extends over 14 amino acids. Clones were read by immunoSEQ multiplex PCR, and TCRdb kept only the in-frame ones, dropping some. Among about 80,000 clones listed, about 91% were seen once. The sample taken for sequencing was T cells isolated from PBMCs. The receptor comes from a human donor in good health. The chain has TRBV2 and TRBJ2-1; D not resolved. The CDR3 DNA follows: TGTGCCAGCAGTGAAGCTGCCTCATTAGCTGAGCAGTTCTTC. Its translation is CASSEAASLAEQFF.